A single sample gave rise to the 21 T cell receptor beta chains below, sequenced in a study of T cell responses to AZD1222 COVID-19 vaccine (dated by TCRdb to about 2021). The library was generated by the immunoSEQ multiplex PCR assay. Drawn from immuneACCESS, this table holds only the in-frame rearrangements with V and J called that TCRdb kept. Clones are partly lost; checked studies trace under half to an unresolved V gene and leave the rest unexplained. This sample comprises tens of thousands of clones, about 88% of them detected only once. Roughly 15% of the sample belongs to the ten largest clones. Sample time point, as interpreted from the label and publication: baseline before first vaccination. The source was peripheral blood, collected on day 0 of AZD1222 vaccination. The receptors were sampled from an adult in good health.

The sample holds a few counts of this clone. This chain uses TRBV10-3 with TRBJ1-4; 7 nucleotides align to TRBD1. V was clipped by 6 bases and J by 1 base; unmatched bases: 11. CDR1 ENHRY and CDR2 SYGVKD come from the germline V gene. There are 17 residues in the CDR3. CDR3 sequence: CAISYTWTGRTNEKLFF. As DNA, the CDR3 is TGTGCCATCAGCTACACTTGGACAGGACGAACTAATGAAAAACTGTTTTTT.

V and J are TRBV25-1 and TRBJ1-6; 9 bases map to TRBD1. V gave up 5 bases and J gave up 4 bases; unmatched junction bases: 3. Germline V gene data show CDR1 as MGHDK and CDR2 as SYGVNS. The CDR3 covers 15 residues. The CDR3 loop reads CASSSGQGYNSPLHF. The CDR3 DNA is TGTGCCAGCAGTTCAGGACAGGGGTATAATTCACCCCTCCACTTT. The full variable domain, completed using reference TRBV25-1 and TRBJ1-6, is EADIYQTPRYLVIGTGKKITLECSQTMGHDKMYWYQQDPGMELHLIHYSYGVNSTEKGDLSSESTVSRIRTEHFPLTLESARPSHTSQYLCASSSGQGYNSPLHFGNGTRLTVT.

The chain recombines TRBV5-5 with TRBJ1-3; D gene uncertain. Per the germline V gene, CDR1 is SGHKS and CDR2 is YYEKEE (reference sequence). The CDR3 consists of 16 residues. Between the trimmed V and J ends, which lost 2 bases and 0 bases, there was a span of 12 bases. The CDR3 region has the DNA TGTGCCAGCAGCTTAAATTCTGGAGGCTCTGGAAACACCATATATTTT. Translating gives CASSLNSGGSGNTIYF.

The J gene is TRBJ1-1, the V gene TRBV6-5; 10 bases are shared with TRBD1. Germline CDR1 and CDR2: MNHEY and SVGAGI. The CDR3 sequence is 14 residues long. With 6 bases clipped from V and 2 bases from J, the junction kept 3 bases outside the gene matches. The CDR3 here is CASRRDRGNTEAFF. The CDR3 DNA reads as TGTGCCAGCAGGCGGGACAGGGGAAACACTGAAGCTTTCTTT.

The gene calls are TRBV19 and TRBJ2-7; perhaps TRBD2 as D (6 bases). This CDR3 region has 14 residues. Germline lookup yields CDR1 LNHDA and CDR2 SQIVND (reference sequence). The germline V and J ends were trimmed by 2 bases and 2 bases, with 10 bases remaining between them. DNA for the CDR3: TGTGCCAGTAGTATAAGACTAGTAACCTACGAGCAGTACTTC. This sequence encodes CASSIRLVTYEQYF.

The V and J genes are TRBV4-1 and TRBJ2-7; D might be TRBD1 (6 bases). The germline CDR1 and CDR2 sequences are MGHRA and YSYEKL. The CDR3 is made up of 15 amino acids. V shed 1 base and J shed 3 bases, with 13 bases lying between them. CDR3 coding DNA: TGCGCCAGCAGCCAAGTCAGGGGCATAAACTACGAGCAGTACTTC. Protein sequence: CASSQVRGINYEQYF.

The J gene is TRBJ2-3, the V gene TRBV10-3; D gene unclear. CDR1 ENHRY and CDR2 SYGVKD come from the germline V gene. V dropped 6 bases and J dropped 2 bases, with 3 bases sitting between them. The CDR3 runs to 11 residues. CDR3 residues: CAIRDTDTQYF. The DNA of the CDR3 is TGTGCCATCAGGGACACAGATACGCAGTATTTT.

This chain joins TRBV28 and TRBJ2-5; the D is unclear. CDR1 MDHEN and CDR2 SYDVKM come from the germline V gene. The V gene lost 3 bases and the J gene lost 3 bases, with 8 bases spanning the gap. The CDR3 loop spans 13 amino acids. The CDR3 bases are TGTGCCAGCAGTTTTGGAGCTGAAGAGACCCAGTACTTC. Translating it yields CASSFGAEETQYF.

The chain uses TRBV28 and TRBJ1-1, with a possible D match to TRBD1 (6 bases). Trimming removed 6 bases at V and 12 bases at J, with 17 bases between. Germline CDR1 MDHEN, CDR2 SYDVKM. The CDR3 contains 12 residues. The CDR3 protein is CASSSGTTDSFF. CDR3 sequence (DNA): TGTGCCAGCAGCTCCGGGACAACCGATTCTTTCTTT.

Here the CDR3 reads CASSLGGTIYF. The CDR3 DNA reads as TGTGCCAGCAGCCTTGGAGGCACCATATATTTT. The V gene is TRBV9, the J gene TRBJ1-3; no clear D. This CDR3 has 11 residues. The germline V gene has CDR1 SGDLS and CDR2 YYNGEE. Trimming took 4 bases from V and 9 from J, leaving 8 bases between them.

The V call is TRBV4-1, the J call TRBJ2-1; 9 bases are shared with TRBD2. Germline V gives CDR1 MGHRA, CDR2 YSYEKL. The CDR3 covers 16 residues. V was pared by 1 base and J by 4 bases, with 5 bases of the junction left unmatched. The DNA for the CDR3 is TGCGCCAGCAGCCAAGCGCTAGCGGGGAGTTACAATGAGCAGTTCTTC. The encoded protein is CASSQALAGSYNEQFF.

The chain employs TRBV7-8 and TRBJ2-3; 9 bases map to TRBD1. V trimming: 5 bases; J trimming: 2 bases; junction bases outside the gene matches: 8. Germline V gene sequence: CDR1 SGHVS, CDR2 FQNEAQ. The CDR3 runs to 16 residues. CDR3 in DNA: TGTGCCAGCAGCCTGCGACAGGGGGGAGACACAGATACGCAGTATTTT. This gives the protein CASSLRQGGDTDTQYF.

The CDR3 DNA reads as TGTGCCAGTCGCAGCGGGGGGTCCGCCACAGATACGCAGTATTTT. This codes for CASRSGGSATDTQYF. The chain uses TRBV18 and TRBJ2-3; 9 bases fit TRBD2. The V and J ends lost 9 bases and 2 bases, in that order; junction bases with no gene match: 9. CDR1 KGHSH and CDR2 LQKENI come from the germline V gene. This CDR3 is 15 amino acids long.

The chain links TRBV5-4 to TRBJ2-6; D uncertain. This CDR3 is 14 amino acids long. Trimming took off 1 base at V and 2 bases at J, with 4 bases between the two ends. Germline CDR1 and CDR2: SGHNT and YYREEE (reference sequence). This CDR3 reads CASSLRAGANVLTF. The DNA of the CDR3 is TGTGCCAGCAGCTTGCGGGCTGGGGCCAACGTCCTGACTTTC.

This rearrangement joins TRBV4-2 to TRBJ1-2, with 9 bases matching TRBD1. The ends lost 0 bases at V and 9 bases at J; junction bases unmatched: 8. This CDR3 spans 15 amino acids. CDR1 LGHNA and CDR2 YNFKEQ come from the germline V gene. The CDR3 spells CASSQEDRGATSYTF. In nucleotides, the CDR3 is TGTGCCAGCAGCCAAGAGGACAGGGGCGCTACGAGCTACACCTTC.

The gene calls are TRBV7-9 and TRBJ2-7, with D perhaps TRBD2 (6 bases). The CDR3 has 16 amino acids. Looked up from germline, CDR1 is SEHNR and CDR2 is FQNEAQ (reference sequence). V was shortened by 3 bases and J by 7 bases, with 22 bases between the two germline ends. CDR3 DNA sequence: TGTGCCAGCAGCTTTAGGAACGGAGGGTCAGCGGAGGAGCAGTACTTC. This encodes CASSFRNGGSAEEQYF.

This chain connects TRBV12-3 or TRBV12-4 to TRBJ2-5, with a tentative D call TRBD1 (5 bases). The CDR3 loop spans 13 amino acids. With 3 bases removed from V and 5 bases from J, the gap between germline ends came to 10 bases. CDR3 amino acids: CASSFKGQETQYF. The CDR3 nucleotides read TGTGCCAGCAGTTTTAAGGGGCAGGAGACCCAGTACTTC.

The chain has TRBV4-3 and TRBJ2-7, with D unresolved. Trimming cost V 0 bases and J 3 bases, with 9 bases left between them. Per germline, CDR1 LGHNA and CDR2 YSLEER. CDR3 length: 14 amino acids. CDR3 residues: CASSQESRGYEQYF. The CDR3 coding sequence is TGCGCCAGCAGCCAAGAGAGCAGAGGCTACGAGCAGTACTTC.

The chain combines TRBV5-1 with TRBJ2-3, with 7 bases lining up with TRBD1. The germline CDR1 and CDR2 sequences are SGHRS and YFSETQ. With V trimmed by 0 bases and J by 0 bases, 7 bases remained unmatched. CDR3 length: 17 amino acids. In DNA, the CDR3 is TGCGCCAGCAGCTTGGGGATACAGGGGATGAGCACAGATACGCAGTATTTT. It specifies CASSLGIQGMSTDTQYF.

DNA for the CDR3: TGTGCCAGCAATTCCGGGACTAGCGGGGTTCGGTACAATGAGCAGTTCTTC. Translation: CASNSGTSGVRYNEQFF. This chain connects TRBV7-9 to TRBJ2-1, with 13 bases aligning to TRBD2. V shed 7 bases and J 4 bases; nucleotides not matched to a gene: 10. CDR3 length: 17 amino acids. Germline V gene lookup returns CDR1 SEHNR and CDR2 FQNEAQ (reference sequence).

This chain connects TRBV2 to TRBJ2-7, with D possibly TRBD1 on 5 matching bases. The V and J ends lost 3 bases and 7 bases respectively, with 13 bases between them. This CDR3 comprises 13 residues. Germline CDR1 reads SNHLY; CDR2 reads FYNNEI. The CDR3 spells CASSDTLGVEQYF. The CDR3 nucleotides read TGTGCCAGCAGTGACACTCTAGGGGTAGAGCAGTACTTC.